Following are 5 T cell receptor beta chains from one sample sequenced in a study of blood T cell repertoires in COVID-19 (dated by TCRdb to 2020 to 2022). The library came from the immunoSEQ multiplex PCR assay. TCRdb's version of the immuneACCESS table is confined to in-frame rearrangements and falls short of the full clone set. An unresolved V gene accounts for under half of the shortfall where checked; the remainder is of unknown origin. Counted in this sample were around 140,000 clones; roughly 90% of them appeared once. 1.5% to 2% of the sample is held by the ten biggest clonotypes. The material sequenced was peripheral blood. The source is a man aged 65 to 85 with acute or convalescent COVID-19.

The chain combines TRBV18 with TRBJ2-3, with no clear D. With 3 bases removed from V and 6 bases from J, the gap between germline ends came to 4 bases. This CDR3 contains 11 residues. CDR1 and CDR2 (germline): KGHSH, LQKENI. CDR3: CASSPRDTQYF. Here the CDR3 DNA reads TGTGCCAGCTCACCCCGGGATACGCAGTATTTT. Based on the CDR3 plus reference TRBV18 and TRBJ2-3, the full variable domain is NAGVMQNPRHLVRRRGQEARLRCSPMKGHSHVYWYRQLPEEGLKFMVYLQKENIIDESGMPKERFSAEFPKEGPSILRIQQVVRGDSAAYFCASSPRDTQYFGPGTRLTVL.

This chain links TRBV11-2 with TRBJ2-3, with 7 bases that match TRBD2. The length of the CDR3 is 14 residues. CDR1 and CDR2 (germline): SGHAT, FQNNGV. Unmatched junction bases numbered 3, after V lost 2 bases and J lost 4 bases. The CDR3 loop is CASSLWGRADTQYF. Written as DNA, the CDR3 is TGTGCCAGCAGCTTATGGGGGAGGGCAGATACGCAGTATTTT.

The chain employs TRBV18 and TRBJ1-5, with D uncertain. The V gene's germline CDR1 is KGHSH and CDR2 LQKENI. This CDR3 spans 17 amino acids. Trimming took off 4 bases at V and 1 base at J, with 17 bases between the two ends. Here the CDR3 reads CASSRGLGPQSNQPQHF. Written as DNA, the CDR3 is TGTGCCAGCTCACGCGGGTTAGGGCCCCAGAGCAATCAGCCCCAGCATTTT.

The chain carries TRBV18 and TRBJ2-5; 7 bases are shared with TRBD1. CDR1 and CDR2 (germline): KGHSH, LQKENI. V was pared by 5 bases and J by 2 bases, with 2 bases of the junction left unmatched. The CDR3 has 13 amino acids. The DNA of the CDR3 is TGTGCCAGCTCAATGGGACAGCAAGAGACCCAGTACTTC. It codes for CASSMGQQETQYF.

The rearrangement uses TRBV9 and TRBJ2-2; the D is unclear. Germline loops: CDR1 SGDLS, CDR2 YYNGEE. Trimming took off 3 bases at V and 5 bases at J, with 17 bases between the two ends. The CDR3 runs 16 residues. The CDR3 protein is CASSDPRISETGELFF. Written as DNA, the CDR3 is TGTGCCAGCAGCGACCCCAGGATTTCAGAGACCGGGGAGCTGTTTTTT.